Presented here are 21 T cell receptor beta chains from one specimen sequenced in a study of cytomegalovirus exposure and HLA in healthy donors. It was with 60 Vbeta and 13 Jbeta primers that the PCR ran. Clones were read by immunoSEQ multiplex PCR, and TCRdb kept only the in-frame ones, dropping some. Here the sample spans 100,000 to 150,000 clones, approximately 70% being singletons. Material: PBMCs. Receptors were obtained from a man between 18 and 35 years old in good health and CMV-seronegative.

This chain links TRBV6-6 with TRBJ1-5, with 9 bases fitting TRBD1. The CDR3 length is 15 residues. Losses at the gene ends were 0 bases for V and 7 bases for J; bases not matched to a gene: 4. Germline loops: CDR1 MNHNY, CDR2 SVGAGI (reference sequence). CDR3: CASSYSGQGWQPQHF. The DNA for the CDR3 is TGTGCCAGCAGTTACTCGGGACAGGGTTGGCAGCCCCAGCATTTT.

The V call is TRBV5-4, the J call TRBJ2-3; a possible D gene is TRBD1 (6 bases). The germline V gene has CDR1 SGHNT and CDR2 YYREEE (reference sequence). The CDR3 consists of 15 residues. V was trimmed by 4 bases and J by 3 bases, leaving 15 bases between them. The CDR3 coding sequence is TGTGCCAGCAGCCGCCGGACAGCCATAACAGATACGCAGTATTTT. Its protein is CASSRRTAITDTQYF.

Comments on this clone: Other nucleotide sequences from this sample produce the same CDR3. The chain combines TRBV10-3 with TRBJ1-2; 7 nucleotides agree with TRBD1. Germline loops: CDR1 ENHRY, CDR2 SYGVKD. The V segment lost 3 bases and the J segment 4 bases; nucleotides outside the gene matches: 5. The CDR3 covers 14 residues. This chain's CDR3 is CAISESDRAYGYTF. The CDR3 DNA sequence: TGTGCCATCAGTGAATCTGACAGGGCCTATGGCTACACCTTC.

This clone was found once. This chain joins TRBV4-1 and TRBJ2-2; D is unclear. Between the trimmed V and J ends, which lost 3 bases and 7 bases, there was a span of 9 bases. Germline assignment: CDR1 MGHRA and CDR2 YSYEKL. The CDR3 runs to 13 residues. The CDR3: CASSQADFGELFF. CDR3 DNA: TGCGCCAGCAGCCAGGCTGACTTCGGGGAGCTGTTTTTT.

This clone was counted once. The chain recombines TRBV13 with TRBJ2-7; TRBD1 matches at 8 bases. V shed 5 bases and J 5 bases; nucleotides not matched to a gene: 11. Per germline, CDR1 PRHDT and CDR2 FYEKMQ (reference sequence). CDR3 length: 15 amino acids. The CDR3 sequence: CASSVGQAVPDEQYF. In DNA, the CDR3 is TGTGCCAGCAGCGTGGGACAGGCGGTCCCTGACGAGCAGTACTTC. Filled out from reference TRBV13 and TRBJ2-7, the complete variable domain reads AAGVIQSPRHLIKEKRETATLKCYPIPRHDTVYWYQQGPGQDPQFLISFYEKMQSDKGSIPDRFSAQQFSDYHSELNMSSLELGDSALYFCASSVGQAVPDEQYFGPGTRLTVT.

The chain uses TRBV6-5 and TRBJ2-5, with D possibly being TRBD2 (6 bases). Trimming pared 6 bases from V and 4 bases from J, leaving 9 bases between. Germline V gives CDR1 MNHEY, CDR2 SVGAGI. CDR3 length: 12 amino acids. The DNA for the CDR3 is TGTGCCAGCAGGGGGGGAGGAGAGACCCAGTACTTC. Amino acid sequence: CASRGGGETQYF.

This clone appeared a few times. The CDR3 region is CASSGPGGYNEQFF. CDR3 nucleotides: TGTGCCAGCAGTGGGCCCGGGGGCTACAATGAGCAGTTCTTC. J is TRBJ2-1 and V is TRBV28, with a tentative D call TRBD2 (6 bases). Trimming took off 5 bases at V and 3 bases at J, with 11 bases between the two ends. CDR1 and CDR2 from the germline V gene are MDHEN and SYDVKM. The CDR3 length is 14 residues.

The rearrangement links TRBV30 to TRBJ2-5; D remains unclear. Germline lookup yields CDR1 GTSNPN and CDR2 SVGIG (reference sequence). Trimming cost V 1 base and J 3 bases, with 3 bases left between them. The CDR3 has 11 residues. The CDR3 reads CAWSAKETQYF. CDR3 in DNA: TGTGCCTGGAGTGCAAAAGAGACCCAGTACTTC.

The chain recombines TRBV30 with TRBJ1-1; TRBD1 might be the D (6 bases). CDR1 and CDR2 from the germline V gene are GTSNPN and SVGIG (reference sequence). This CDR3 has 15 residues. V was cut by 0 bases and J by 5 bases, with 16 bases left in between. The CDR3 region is CAWSVSPGARTEAFF. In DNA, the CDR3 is TGTGCCTGGAGTGTAAGCCCAGGGGCAAGGACTGAAGCTTTCTTT.

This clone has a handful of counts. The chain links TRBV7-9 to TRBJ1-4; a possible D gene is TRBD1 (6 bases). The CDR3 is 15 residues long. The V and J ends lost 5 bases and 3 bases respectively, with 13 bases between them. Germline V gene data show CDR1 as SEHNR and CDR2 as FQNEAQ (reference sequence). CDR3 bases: TGTGCCAGCAGCGCCTACAGGGATGCTAATGAAAAACTGTTTTTT. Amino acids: CASSAYRDANEKLFF.

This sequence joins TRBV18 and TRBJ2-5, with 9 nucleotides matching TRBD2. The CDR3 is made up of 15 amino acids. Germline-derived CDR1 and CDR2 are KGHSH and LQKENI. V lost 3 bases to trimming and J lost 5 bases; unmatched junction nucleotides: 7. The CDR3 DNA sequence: TGTGCCAGCTCACCTTTTTCTAGCGGGATCGAGACCCAGTACTTC. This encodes CASSPFSSGIETQYF. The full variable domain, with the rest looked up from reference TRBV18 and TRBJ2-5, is NAGVMQNPRHLVRRRGQEARLRCSPMKGHSHVYWYRQLPEEGLKFMVYLQKENIIDESGMPKERFSAEFPKEGPSILRIQQVVRGDSAAYFCASSPFSSGIETQYFGPGTRLLVL.

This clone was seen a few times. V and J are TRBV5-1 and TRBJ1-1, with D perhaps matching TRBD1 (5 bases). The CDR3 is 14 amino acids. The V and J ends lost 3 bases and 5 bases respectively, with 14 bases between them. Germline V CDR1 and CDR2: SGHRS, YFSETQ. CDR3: CASSSGGGVTEAFF. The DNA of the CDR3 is TGCGCCAGCAGCTCTGGTGGGGGGGTTACTGAAGCTTTCTTT.

CDR3 sequence: CASSWGGRVTGDTQYF. CDR3 nucleotide sequence: TGTGCCAGCAGCTGGGGAGGGCGGGTCACGGGGGATACGCAGTATTTT. The J gene is TRBJ2-3, the V gene TRBV5-4; 7 bases are a match to TRBD2. The CDR3 covers 16 residues. CDR1 is SGHNT, CDR2 YYREEE, per germline (reference sequence). Unmatched junction bases numbered 13, after V lost 3 bases and J lost 6 bases.

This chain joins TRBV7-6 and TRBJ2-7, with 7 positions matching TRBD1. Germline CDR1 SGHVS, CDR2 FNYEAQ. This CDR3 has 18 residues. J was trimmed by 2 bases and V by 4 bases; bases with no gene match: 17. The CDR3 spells CASSSGRTTQGSPYEQYF. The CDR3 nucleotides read TGTGCCAGCAGCTCGGGCCGTACCACACAGGGGTCCCCCTACGAGCAGTACTTC.

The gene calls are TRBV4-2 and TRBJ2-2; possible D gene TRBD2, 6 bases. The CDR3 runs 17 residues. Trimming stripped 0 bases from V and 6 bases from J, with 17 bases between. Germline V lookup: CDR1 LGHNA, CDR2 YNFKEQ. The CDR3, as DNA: TGTGCCAGCAGCCAAGAAGAGGGGACTTTTGGAGCCGGGGAGCTGTTTTTT. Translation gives CASSQEEGTFGAGELFF.

The CDR3 here is CASSLAGKQYF. CDR3 bases: TGTGCCAGCAGCTTGGCCGGGAAGCAGTACTTC. This rearrangement joins TRBV5-6 to TRBJ2-7, with a tentative D call TRBD2 (5 bases). Trimming took off 0 bases at V and 8 bases at J, with 6 bases between the two ends. The V gene's germline CDR1 is SGHDT and CDR2 YYEEEE. This CDR3 has 11 residues.

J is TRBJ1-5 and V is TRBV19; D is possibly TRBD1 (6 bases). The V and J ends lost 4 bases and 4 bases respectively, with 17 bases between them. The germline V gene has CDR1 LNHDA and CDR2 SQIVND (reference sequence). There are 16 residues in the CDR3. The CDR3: CASSTPDRLQNQPQHF. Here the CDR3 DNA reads TGTGCCAGTAGTACCCCAGACAGGCTGCAGAATCAGCCCCAGCATTTT.

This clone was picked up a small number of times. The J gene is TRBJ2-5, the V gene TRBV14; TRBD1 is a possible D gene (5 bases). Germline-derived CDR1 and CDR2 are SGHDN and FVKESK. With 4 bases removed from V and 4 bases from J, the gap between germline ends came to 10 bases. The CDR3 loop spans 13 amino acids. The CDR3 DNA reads TGTGCCAGCAGCCTTTTGGGGCGAGAGACCCAGTACTTC. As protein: CASSLLGRETQYF.

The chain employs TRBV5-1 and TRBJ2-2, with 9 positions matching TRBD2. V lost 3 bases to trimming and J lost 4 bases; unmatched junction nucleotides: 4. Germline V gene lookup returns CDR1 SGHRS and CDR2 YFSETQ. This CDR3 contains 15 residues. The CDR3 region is CASSWLAGITGELFF. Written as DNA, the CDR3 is TGCGCCAGCAGCTGGCTAGCGGGAATCACCGGGGAGCTGTTTTTT.

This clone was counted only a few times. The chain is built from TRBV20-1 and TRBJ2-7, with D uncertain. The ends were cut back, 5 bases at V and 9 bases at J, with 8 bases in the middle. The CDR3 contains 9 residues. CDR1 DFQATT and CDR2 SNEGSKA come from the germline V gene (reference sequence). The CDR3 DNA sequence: TGCAGTGCTTCCCCCTGGCAGTACTTC. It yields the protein CSASPWQYF.

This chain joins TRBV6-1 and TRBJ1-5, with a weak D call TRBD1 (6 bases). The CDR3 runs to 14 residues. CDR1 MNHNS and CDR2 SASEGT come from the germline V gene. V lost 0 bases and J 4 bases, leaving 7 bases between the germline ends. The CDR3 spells CASSEAQGNQPQHF. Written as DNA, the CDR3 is TGTGCCAGCAGTGAAGCACAGGGTAATCAGCCCCAGCATTTT.